Below are 28 T cell receptor beta chains sequenced from a single sample in a study of shared clonotypes between healthy human individuals (dated by TCRdb to the early 2020s). Library preparation employed the immunoSEQ multiplex PCR assay. What TCRdb holds here is the immuneACCESS table cut down to in-frame rearrangements. Part of the clones is not present; checked against another copy, under half of the missing clones reflect an unresolved V gene, and the others are unexplained. A total of roughly 2.5 million clones appear in this sample, roughly nine tenths of them only once. The ten largest account for about 0.13% of the sample. Sequenced: naive CD4+ T cells sorted from blood. This sample's cell subset or site label indicates: CD45RA+ positively selected. The receptors come from a man aged 18 to 29 in good health.

This sequence joins TRBV5-1 and TRBJ2-5; D possibly corresponds to TRBD2 (5 bases). Germline CDR1 SGHRS, CDR2 YFSETQ. The CDR3 has 13 amino acids. Between the trimmed V and J ends, which lost 6 bases and 4 bases, there was a span of 13 bases. In DNA, the CDR3 is TGCGCCAGCAAACGGGGAGAGGGAGAGACCCAGTACTTC. It codes for CASKRGEGETQYF.

The chain uses TRBV5-1 and TRBJ2-1, with D unclear. Germline CDR1 is SGHRS and CDR2 is YFSETQ. Trimming took 0 bases from V and 10 from J, leaving 14 bases between them. The CDR3 is 14 residues long. CDR3 sequence: CASSLDSGPGEQFF. CDR3 nucleotides: TGCGCCAGCAGCTTGGATTCGGGCCCCGGGGAGCAGTTCTTC.

The V and J genes are TRBV11-3 and TRBJ2-7; a weak D match, TRBD1 (6 bases). The V gene's germline CDR1 is SGHNT and CDR2 YENEEA. V gave up 5 bases and J gave up 3 bases, with 11 bases separating them. The CDR3 contains 13 residues. The CDR3 loop reads CASSADRSYEQYF. In nucleotides, the CDR3 is TGTGCCAGCAGCGCTGACAGGAGCTACGAGCAGTACTTC.

The chain links TRBV28 to TRBJ2-5; D possibly corresponds to TRBD2 (6 bases). With 2 bases removed from V and 2 bases from J, the gap between germline ends came to 12 bases. Germline-derived CDR1 and CDR2 are MDHEN and SYDVKM. The CDR3 is 15 amino acids. CDR3: CASSLQSGSQETQYF. CDR3 nucleotides: TGTGCCAGCAGTTTACAAAGCGGGTCTCAAGAGACCCAGTACTTC.

The rearrangement joins TRBV5-1 to TRBJ2-7, with 11 bases identical to TRBD2. Germline values: CDR1 SGHRS, CDR2 YFSETQ. The CDR3 has 19 amino acids. V dropped 4 bases and J dropped 2; count of bases not matched to a gene: 17. The CDR3 nucleotides read TGCGCCAGCAGCACCTCGGGGACTAGCGGCACCCTAAGCACCTACGAGCAGTACTTC. Translation: CASSTSGTSGTLSTYEQYF.

The rearrangement joins TRBV7-9 to TRBJ2-1, with 7 positions matching TRBD1. The CDR3 is 14 amino acids. Germline V CDR1 and CDR2: SEHNR, FQNEAQ (reference sequence). The V segment lost 3 bases and the J segment 5 bases; nucleotides outside the gene matches: 4. The CDR3 reads CASSLRQGNNEQFF. CDR3 bases: TGTGCCAGCAGCTTGAGACAGGGCAACAATGAGCAGTTCTTC.

The gene calls are TRBV2 and TRBJ1-3; 10 bases fit TRBD1. The germline V gene has CDR1 SNHLY and CDR2 FYNNEI. This CDR3 region has 16 residues. J was trimmed by 1 base and V by 7 bases; bases with no gene match: 7. CDR3: CASIVDRGLSGNTIYF. CDR3 bases: TGTGCCAGCATAGTCGACAGGGGGCTGTCTGGAAACACCATATATTTT.

CDR3 DNA: TGTGCCAGCAGTTGGCCGGGGGCAACTAATGAAAAACTGTTTTTT. Amino acid sequence: CASSWPGATNEKLFF. The chain uses TRBV28 and TRBJ1-4; D possibly corresponds to TRBD1 (5 bases). The germline V gene has CDR1 MDHEN and CDR2 SYDVKM. CDR3 length: 15 amino acids. V was cut by 4 bases and J by 0 bases, with 9 bases left in between.

The chain has TRBV7-9 and TRBJ2-2; weak D call: TRBD2 (7 bases). Looked up from germline, CDR1 is SEHNR and CDR2 is FQNEAQ (reference sequence). The length of the CDR3 is 16 residues. Between the trimmed V and J ends, which lost 6 bases and 4 bases, there was a span of 18 bases. CDR3 residues: CASSPIGLGGTGELFF. The CDR3 nucleotides read TGTGCCAGCAGTCCTATAGGACTAGGGGGCACCGGGGAGCTGTTTTTT.

This sequence joins TRBV25-1 and TRBJ2-5; 8 bases map to TRBD1. The germline CDR1 and CDR2 sequences are MGHDK and SYGVNS. After removal of 3 bases from V and 5 bases from J, the junction contained 8 bases not matched to a gene. The CDR3 has 15 residues. The CDR3 sequence is CASSDLTRGLETQYF. The CDR3 DNA follows: TGTGCCAGCAGTGATCTGACCAGGGGGCTTGAGACCCAGTACTTC.

This sequence joins TRBV5-1 and TRBJ2-7; possible D gene TRBD1, 5 bases. V dropped 2 bases and J dropped 0 bases, with 15 bases sitting between them. Per the germline V gene, CDR1 is SGHRS and CDR2 is YFSETQ. The CDR3 is made up of 16 amino acids. The CDR3 loop reads CASSFAQGLSSYEQYF. The CDR3 nucleotides read TGCGCCAGCAGCTTTGCCCAGGGCCTGAGCTCCTACGAGCAGTACTTC.

V and J are TRBV18 and TRBJ2-3; the match to TRBD2 covers 8 bases. Germline trimming cut 5 bases from V and 0 bases from J; bases unmatched to any gene: 7. The CDR3 runs 16 residues. Germline lookup yields CDR1 KGHSH and CDR2 LQKENI. The CDR3 nucleotides read TGTGCCAGCTCATCCAAAGTAGCGGGGAGCACAGATACGCAGTATTTT. Residues: CASSSKVAGSTDTQYF.

The rearrangement links TRBV5-1 to TRBJ2-1, with TRBD1 as a possible D gene (6 bases). V shed 4 bases and J shed 8 bases, with 13 bases lying between them. The CDR3 is 13 residues long. Germline V gene data show CDR1 as SGHRS and CDR2 as YFSETQ. The CDR3 nucleotides are TGCGCCAGCAGCATACAGGGTGGGGATGAGCAGTTCTTC. It translates to CASSIQGGDEQFF. Using reference TRBV5-1 and TRBJ2-1 for the parts outside the CDR3, the full variable domain is KAGVTQTPRYLIKTRGQQVTLSCSPISGHRSVSWYQQTPGQGLQFLFEYFSETQRNKGNFPGRFSGRQFSNSRSEMNVSTLELGDSALYLCASSIQGGDEQFFGPGTRLTVL.

The V and J genes are TRBV9 and TRBJ1-4; the D gene is possibly TRBD1 (6 bases). Trimming pared 3 bases from V and 0 bases from J, leaving 9 bases between. The length of the CDR3 is 15 residues. Germline assignment: CDR1 SGDLS and CDR2 YYNGEE. CDR3 sequence (DNA): TGTGCCAGCAGCGCCCGACAGGCAACTAATGAAAAACTGTTTTTT. It is translated as CASSARQATNEKLFF.

This chain joins TRBV18 and TRBJ2-7; D is undetermined. The germline CDR1 and CDR2 sequences are KGHSH and LQKENI. Between the trimmed V and J ends, which lost 6 bases and 7 bases, there was a span of 10 bases. The CDR3 totals 11 residues. The CDR3 reads CASSYLGEQYF. CDR3 DNA sequence: TGTGCCAGCTCGTACCTTGGGGAGCAGTACTTC.

The chain has TRBV6-5 and TRBJ1-3; tentatively, D is TRBD1 (6 bases). The V end lost 0 bases, the J end lost 2 bases, and 11 bases lay between the germline ends. The CDR3 covers 16 residues. The germline V gene has CDR1 MNHEY and CDR2 SVGAGI. The DNA for the CDR3 is TGTGCCAGCAGTTACTCGAGAGGGGGGACTGGAAACACCATATATTTT. Its protein is CASSYSRGGTGNTIYF.

This clone was picked up one time. The chain employs TRBV2 and TRBJ2-7, with 14 positions matching TRBD2. Germline CDR1 SNHLY, CDR2 FYNNEI. This CDR3 region has 17 residues. The trim removed 1 base at V and 5 bases at J, leaving 7 bases unmatched. CDR3: CASSEGRLAGGQDEQYF. DNA for the CDR3: TGTGCCAGCAGTGAAGGGAGACTAGCGGGGGGGCAAGACGAGCAGTACTTC.

This clone was found a few times. The sample carries other DNA sequences with the same CDR3. This chain joins TRBV6-5 and TRBJ1-6; D remains unclear. Germline V gene data show CDR1 as MNHEY and CDR2 as SVGAGI. With 6 bases removed from V and 0 bases from J, the gap between germline ends came to 9 bases. The CDR3 loop spans 15 amino acids. CDR3 residues: CASSRQSSYNSPLHF. CDR3 coding DNA: TGTGCCAGCAGCCGACAAAGCTCCTATAATTCACCCCTCCACTTT.

The chain joins TRBV14 to TRBJ2-4, with D perhaps matching TRBD1 (6 bases). CDR1 and CDR2 (germline): SGHDN, FVKESK. The CDR3 contains 13 residues. The germline V and J ends were trimmed by 6 bases and 2 bases, with 8 bases remaining between them. CDR3 region: CASRQGPKNIQYF. DNA of the CDR3: TGTGCCAGCAGACAGGGCCCCAAAAACATTCAGTACTTC.

The genes are TRBV2 and TRBJ1-4; D ambiguous. CDR3 length equals 13 residues. V shed 6 bases and J shed 7 bases, with 12 bases lying between them. The germline V gene encodes CDR1 SNHLY and CDR2 FYNNEI. DNA of the CDR3: TGTGCCAGCAGGAACGACGGTGGTGAAAAACTGTTTTTT. Translated, it gives CASRNDGGEKLFF.

V is TRBV30 and J is TRBJ1-2, with unresolved D. Trimming removed 3 bases at V and 8 bases at J, with 16 bases between. This CDR3 is 13 amino acids long. CDR1 is GTSNPN and CDR2 is SVGIG in the germline V gene (reference sequence). In DNA, the CDR3 is TGTGCCTGGAGCCCGGCCGGGGAGAGCGGCTACACCTTC. Protein: CAWSPAGESGYTF.

This clone has just one count. Other DNA sequences from this sample encode an identical CDR3 as well. V is TRBV7-9 and J is TRBJ2-7; D remains unclear. Germline V lookup: CDR1 SEHNR, CDR2 FQNEAQ (reference sequence). This CDR3 spans 13 amino acids. V was trimmed by 2 bases and J by 3 bases, leaving 8 bases between them. CDR3 coding DNA: TGTGCCAGCAGCTTAAGTTTAAGCTACGAGCAGTACTTC. Protein: CASSLSLSYEQYF.

This clone was observed a single time. The chain links TRBV10-3 to TRBJ1-1; no clear D. Germline CDR1 reads ENHRY; CDR2 reads SYGVKD. Trimming took 7 bases from V and 8 from J, leaving 17 bases between them. CDR3 length equals 13 residues. The CDR3 nucleotides read TGTGCCATCACCGATCGGCCTAAGGTCGAAGCTTTCTTT. This gives the protein CAITDRPKVEAFF.

Turning to this clone: This same CDR3 is encoded by further DNA sequences in the sample. V and J are TRBV5-1 and TRBJ2-7; TRBD1 aligns across 7 bases. The CDR3 length is 14 residues. With 3 bases clipped from V and 1 base from J, the junction kept 4 bases outside the gene matches. Germline-derived CDR1 and CDR2 are SGHRS and YFSETQ. In nucleotides, the CDR3 is TGCGCCAGCAGCTCGGGACAGACTTCCTACGAGCAGTACTTC. Encoded protein: CASSSGQTSYEQYF.

In its sample, this clone was seen once. The CDR3 protein is CASSTRQDHEKLFF. The CDR3 DNA sequence: TGTGCCAGCAGTACCAGACAGGACCATGAAAAACTGTTTTTT. The rearrangement uses TRBV6-5 and TRBJ1-4; possibly TRBD1 for D (6 bases). Germline V gives CDR1 MNHEY, CDR2 SVGAGI. The CDR3 extends over 14 amino acids. Trimming removed 5 bases at V and 6 bases at J, with 13 bases between.

The V call is TRBV29-1, the J call TRBJ1-2; D perhaps matches TRBD1 (6 bases). The length of the CDR3 is 11 residues. The V end was cut by 7 bases, the J end by 6 bases, with 12 bases between. Germline assignment: CDR1 SQVTM and CDR2 ANQGSEA. This CDR3 reads CSGLAGDGYTF. CDR3 nucleotides: TGCAGCGGATTAGCAGGGGATGGCTACACCTTC.

This rearrangement joins TRBV5-6 to TRBJ1-3; D perhaps matches TRBD1 (6 bases). This CDR3 has 14 residues. V dropped 2 bases and J dropped 4 bases, with 10 bases sitting between them. Germline CDR1 and CDR2: SGHDT and YYEEEE. The chain's CDR3 is CASSFYRAGNTIYF. The CDR3 DNA sequence: TGTGCCAGCAGCTTCTACAGGGCCGGAAACACCATATATTTT.

The CDR3 DNA is TGTGCCAGCAGCTTCGCAGGGCCATCCAAAAACATTCAGTACTTC. The encoded protein is CASSFAGPSKNIQYF. The V gene is TRBV7-2, the J gene TRBJ2-4; D is perhaps TRBD1 (5 bases). Germline CDR1 is SGHTA and CDR2 is FQGNSA. The CDR3 runs to 15 residues. The ends were cut back, 3 bases at V and 2 bases at J, with 11 bases in the middle.